This TCR beta chain is from a study of blood T cell repertoires in COVID-19. Sequencing used immunoSEQ multiplex PCR; TCRdb keeps in-frame clones, though not all of them. Counted here are about 120,000 clones, just under 85% occurring once; the ten biggest clones make up around 7.6%. With 3 bases removed from V and 6 bases from J, the gap between germline ends came to 15 bases. Germline assignment: CDR1 LNHDA and CDR2 SQIVND (reference sequence). The CDR3 covers 16 residues. This chain joins TRBV19 and TRBJ1-6; tentatively, D is TRBD1 (5 bases). This sequence originates from a man between 70 and 80 years old with active or convalescent COVID-19. The specimen was peripheral blood. The CDR3 nucleotides are TGTGCCAGTAGTATTTTTTGGGGGGATGGTAATTCACCCCTCCACTTT. Translated, it gives CASSIFWGDGNSPLHF.